This T cell receptor beta chain was observed in a study of T cells expressing NK-cell markers. Study background: The TCR beta repertoires originated in sorted CD3+CD56+NKG2C+, CD3+CD56+NKG2C- and CD3+CD56-NKG2C+ T cells. Seven sequenced donors out of eight were HCMV-seropositive, one seronegative. Points from the study as a whole: Dominant NKG2C+ clonotypes accounted for roughly 1.0-8% of CD8+ T cells in over 5 donors. These clonotypes additionally ranked first within the CD3+CD56-NKG2C+ fraction of several donors.

As regards this clonotype: Its antigen remains unknown.

TCRdb reanalyzed the 5' RACE reads, giving one entry per CDR3 protein sequence and no DNA. The repertoire table contains 500,000 to 700,000 distinct CDR3 sequences. In germline, CDR1 is SGHRS, CDR2 YFSETQ. The CDR3 extends over 16 amino acids. The chain joins TRBV5-1 to TRBJ2-5; with no DNA, the TCRdb D assignment of TRBD1 cannot be verified. The sequencing sample was made of blood T cells: a sorted CD56 or NKG2C T cell subset, CD4+ or CD8+ T cells, or bulk PBMC T cells (not recorded which). This TCR derives from a man aged 18 to 30 in good health. The CDR3 reads CASSLAPDRVRETQYF.